Below, 28 T cell receptor beta chains from the same sample are listed, as sequenced in a study of synovial regulatory T cells in juvenile arthritis. Method: immunoSEQ multiplex PCR; TCRdb's copy keeps in-frame clones and lacks some. Its table records approximately 9,600 clones. Sequencing was carried out using Treg cells from blood. The subset is: remaining (HLA-DR-negative) circulating blood Treg cells. These receptor sequences come from a donor younger than 30 with juvenile idiopathic arthritis.

The chain has TRBV5-4 and TRBJ1-2; the D call from TCRdb, TRBD1, cannot be confirmed without DNA. The germline CDR1 and CDR2 sequences are SGHNT and YYREEE (reference sequence). The CDR3 is 13 amino acids. No DNA has been recorded. This CDR3 is CAGRQGTNYGYTF.

This chain uses TRBV11-2 with TRBJ2-3; TCRdb lists TRBD1, though no DNA is available to test this call. Germline loops: CDR1 SGHAT, CDR2 FQNNGV. The CDR3 totals 13 residues. No coding sequence is recorded. The CDR3 protein is CASSLVQAFTQYF.

The V gene is TRBV28, the J gene TRBJ2-5; TCRdb selects TRBD2, and the lack of DNA leaves this call unchecked. The germline V gene encodes CDR1 MDHEN and CDR2 SYDVKM. The length of the CDR3 is 15 residues. The nucleotide record is missing. The CDR3: CASSFSGSTQETQYF.

V usage is TRBV7-9 and J usage is TRBJ1-3; with no DNA, the TCRdb D assignment of TRBD1 cannot be verified. Germline assignment: CDR1 SEHNR and CDR2 FQNEAQ (reference sequence). The CDR3 length is 18 residues. There is no recorded DNA. CDR3 amino acids: CASSLVSGQDIKGNTIYF. Supplemented by reference TRBV7-9 and TRBJ1-3, the full variable domain reads DTGVSQNPRHKITKRGQNVTFRCDPISEHNRLYWYRQTLGQGPEFLTYFQNEAQLEKSRLLSDRFSAERPKGSFSTLEIQRTEQGDSAMYLCASSLVSGQDIKGNTIYFGEGSWLTVV.

The chain links TRBV5-5 to TRBJ1-6. In germline, CDR1 is SGHKS, CDR2 YYEKEE (reference sequence). The CDR3 contains 16 residues. DNA for this receptor is not on file. The CDR3 sequence: CASSYHGASYNSPLHF.

The V and J genes are TRBV29-1 and TRBJ1-2; there is no DNA to check the TCRdb D call of TRBD1. Germline V lookup: CDR1 SQVTM, CDR2 ANQGSEA. This CDR3 spans 12 amino acids. No DNA is listed. The CDR3 is CSVRTPNYGYTF.

CDR3 loop: CAWSVGGRSSDTQYF. The rearrangement links TRBV30 to TRBJ2-3. CDR1 GTSNPN and CDR2 SVGIG come from the germline V gene (reference sequence). This CDR3 comprises 15 residues. Only the protein is available.

This chain connects TRBV7-2 to TRBJ2-7; TCRdb's D gene call, TRBD2, goes unchecked for lack of DNA. Germline CDR1 SGHTA, CDR2 FQGNSA. This CDR3 contains 15 residues. No DNA appears here. CDR3 residues: CASSFSLARRYEQYF.

The rearrangement joins TRBV2 to TRBJ1-2. The germline V gene encodes CDR1 SNHLY and CDR2 FYNNEI. CDR3 size: 16 residues. The entry carries no DNA sequence. The CDR3 spells CASSVRLGGQTYGYTF.

The rearrangement uses TRBV7-2 and TRBJ1-2; absent DNA, TCRdb's TRBD1 call cannot be checked. Germline V gives CDR1 SGHTA, CDR2 FQGNSA. The CDR3 totals 16 residues. DNA is not on record. The CDR3 sequence: CASSLDGQVRTYGYTF.

V usage is TRBV28 and J usage is TRBJ1-2; TCRdb's D gene call, TRBD1, goes unchecked for lack of DNA. In germline, CDR1 is MDHEN, CDR2 SYDVKM. The length of the CDR3 is 15 residues. DNA for this receptor is not on file. CDR3 sequence: CASSLGQGNSHGYTF.

The chain is built from TRBV18 and TRBJ1-2. The germline V gene has CDR1 KGHSH and CDR2 LQKENI. The CDR3 sequence is 11 residues long. No nucleotide data were recorded. The CDR3 protein is CASSLRNGYTF.

V is TRBV11-2 and J is TRBJ2-3; the TCRdb D gene call, TRBD1, has no DNA to confirm it. The CDR3 extends over 15 amino acids. A DNA sequence was not provided. Germline values: CDR1 SGHAT, CDR2 FQNNGV. The CDR3 loop reads CASSFVGLSTDTQYF.

This chain connects TRBV19 to TRBJ1-2; lacking DNA, the TRBD1 call made by TCRdb goes unchecked. The CDR3 length is 16 residues. DNA is not on record. Germline CDR1 reads LNHDA; CDR2 reads SQIVND (reference sequence). The chain's CDR3 is CASSIRTGSSHYGYTF.

The genes are TRBV20-1 and TRBJ1-1. The CDR3 is 11 residues long. No coding sequence is recorded. Per germline, CDR1 DFQATT and CDR2 SNEGSKA (reference sequence). CDR3 in amino acids: CSASWGTEAFF.

The V call is TRBV4-1, the J call TRBJ2-5. This CDR3 is 13 amino acids long. Only the protein is on record. CDR1 and CDR2 from the germline V gene are MGHRA and YSYEKL. The CDR3 region is CASSQTGTETQYF.

This chain uses TRBV7-3 with TRBJ2-7; the TRBD2 assignment by TCRdb is unverifiable without DNA. This CDR3 contains 15 residues. The entry carries no DNA sequence. In germline, CDR1 is SGHTA, CDR2 FQGTGA. Here the CDR3 reads CASSSKPGGTYEQYF. Complete variable domain (other parts from reference TRBV7-3 and TRBJ2-7): GAGVSQTPSNKVTEKGKYVELRCDPISGHTALYWYRQSLGQGPEFLIYFQGTGAADDSGLPNDRFFAVRPEGSVSTLKIQRTERGDSAVYLCASSSKPGGTYEQYFGPGTRLTVT.

This chain's CDR3 is CASSHRLAGGHNEQFF. The rearrangement uses TRBV6-9 and TRBJ2-1; the D call from TCRdb, TRBD2, cannot be confirmed without DNA. Germline CDR1 MNHGY, CDR2 SVAAGI. CDR3 length: 16 residues. This entry has no DNA.

The CDR3 spells CSVATFLSYNEQFF. This chain connects TRBV29-1 to TRBJ2-1; the TRBD2 assignment by TCRdb is unverifiable without DNA. The CDR3 consists of 14 residues. No DNA sequence was recorded. Germline-derived CDR1 and CDR2 are SQVTM and ANQGSEA.

The chain has TRBV7-8 and TRBJ2-7. CDR1 is SGHVS, CDR2 FQNEAQ, per germline. The CDR3 covers 12 residues. There is no recorded DNA. Here the CDR3 reads CASSLALREQYF.

The chain combines TRBV5-1 with TRBJ2-2; TCRdb outputs TRBD1, but without DNA this stays unchecked. Germline CDR1 SGHRS, CDR2 YFSETQ. The length of the CDR3 is 15 residues. No DNA was logged. CDR3 region: CASSIRQGATGELFF.

The J gene is TRBJ2-1, the V gene TRBV19; TCRdb designates TRBD2, a call that cannot be tested without DNA. CDR1 is LNHDA, CDR2 SQIVND, per germline (reference sequence). CDR3 length equals 15 residues. No DNA is recorded. This chain's CDR3 is CASRGLAGASNEQFF.

The V and J genes are TRBV7-2 and TRBJ2-1; the TCRdb call, TRBD1, lacks DNA for checking. CDR3 length: 14 residues. There is no recorded DNA. Germline V lookup: CDR1 SGHTA, CDR2 FQGNSA. The CDR3 sequence is CASSPKDRGHEQFF. The variable domain in full, completed from reference TRBV7-2 and TRBJ2-1, reads GAGVSQSPSNKVTEKGKDVELRCDPISGHTALYWYRQSLGQGLEFLIYFQGNSAPDKSGLPSDRFSAERTGGSVSTLTIQRTQQEDSAVYLCASSPKDRGHEQFFGPGTRLTVL.

The gene calls are TRBV30 and TRBJ1-2; no DNA is available, so the TRBD1 call from TCRdb remains unchecked. Germline CDR1 GTSNPN, CDR2 SVGIG (reference sequence). This CDR3 comprises 12 residues. No DNA accompanies this entry. CDR3 loop: CAGSGQFYGYTF.

V usage is TRBV7-2 and J usage is TRBJ2-7. In germline, CDR1 is SGHTA, CDR2 FQGNSA. This CDR3 is 13 amino acids long. No DNA sequence is on record. The CDR3 loop is CASSSGPPYEQYF.

This sequence joins TRBV18 and TRBJ2-4. The CDR3 is 16 amino acids. No DNA sequence is on record. Germline CDR1 KGHSH, CDR2 LQKENI. CDR3 amino acids: CASSPLGTVAKNIQYF.

The CDR3 is CASSLGGSLNGYTF. The chain couples TRBV5-1 to TRBJ1-2. Germline V gene sequence: CDR1 SGHRS, CDR2 YFSETQ. The CDR3 sequence is 14 residues long. DNA for this receptor is not on file.

This chain joins TRBV7-2 and TRBJ2-5; the D call of TRBD2 rests on TCRdb alone, since no DNA is present to check it. This CDR3 is built from 13 residues. The coding DNA is unavailable. Per germline, CDR1 SGHTA and CDR2 FQGNSA. The CDR3 sequence: CASSLILGETQYF.